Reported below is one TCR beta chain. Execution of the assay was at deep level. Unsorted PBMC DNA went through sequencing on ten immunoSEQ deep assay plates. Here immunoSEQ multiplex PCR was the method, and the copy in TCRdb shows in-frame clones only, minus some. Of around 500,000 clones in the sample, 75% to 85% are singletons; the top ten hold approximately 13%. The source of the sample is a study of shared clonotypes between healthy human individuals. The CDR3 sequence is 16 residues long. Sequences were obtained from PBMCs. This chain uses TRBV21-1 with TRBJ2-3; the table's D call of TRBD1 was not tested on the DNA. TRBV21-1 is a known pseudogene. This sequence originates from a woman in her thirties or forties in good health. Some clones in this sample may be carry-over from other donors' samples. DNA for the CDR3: TGTGCCAGCAGCAAGCACAGGTCTAAAAAGCCAGATACGCAGTATTTT. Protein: CASSKHRSKKPDTQYF.